This T cell receptor (beta chain) was found in a study of identical twins. TCRdb re-called the 5' RACE reads through MiXCR, storing one row per CDR3 protein. Altogether fewer than 500,000 distinct CDR3 sequences are present, roughly 24% being singletons, with the ten largest covering about 2.7%. The germline CDR1 and CDR2 sequences are SGHAT and FQNNGV. This CDR3 has 15 residues. Losses at the gene ends were 7 bases for V and 2 bases for J; bases not matched to a gene: 8. These same records also appear under a second study, on T cells expressing NK-cell markers. That study reports: It is unclear if expanded NKG2C-expressing clones target HCMV antigens.

The TCR comes from a woman aged 18-29 years in good health. The sample comprised CD4+ T cells sorted from blood. V usage is TRBV11-2 and J usage is TRBJ2-7, with 10 bases that match TRBD2. The CDR3 nucleotides are TGTGCCAGCACTCAGGCACTAGCGGGAACCTACGAGCAGTACTTC. Its protein product is CASTQALAGTYEQYF.